This T cell receptor (beta chain) comes out of a study of blood T cell repertoires in COVID-19. At the level of the study: COVID-19 samples from acute and convalescent phases originated in the United States, Italy and Spain. T cells, B-cell-depleted T cells, or PBMCs supplied cDNA or gDNA.

Original data processing: Amplification with reference gene primers provided the estimates of nucleated cell counts. Measured with immunoSEQ multiplex PCR; TCRdb has only the in-frame clones, and not every one. V and J calls and clone size are copied from that table; D and trimming were computed from the DNA. The table includes 180,000 or so clones, around 85% detected once. Trimming took 0 bases from V and 0 from J; bases not matched to a gene: 4. The CDR3 has 15 residues. Looked up from germline, CDR1 is SQVTM and CDR2 is ANQGSEA. The chain carries TRBV29-1 and TRBJ2-5, with 7 bases that match TRBD2. Sequencing used peripheral blood. The origin of this receptor is a man aged 55 to 69 with acute or convalescent COVID-19. The CDR3 loop reads CSVEDGGLDQETQYF. The CDR3 region has the DNA TGCAGCGTTGAAGATGGAGGACTAGACCAAGAGACCCAGTACTTC. The complete variable domain, with remaining parts taken from reference TRBV29-1 and TRBJ2-5, reads SAVISQKPSRDICQRGTSLTIQCQVDSQVTMMFWYRQQPGQSLTLIATANQGSEATYESGFVIDKFPISRPNLTFSTLTVSNMSPEDSSIYLCSVEDGGLDQETQYFGPGTRLLVL.